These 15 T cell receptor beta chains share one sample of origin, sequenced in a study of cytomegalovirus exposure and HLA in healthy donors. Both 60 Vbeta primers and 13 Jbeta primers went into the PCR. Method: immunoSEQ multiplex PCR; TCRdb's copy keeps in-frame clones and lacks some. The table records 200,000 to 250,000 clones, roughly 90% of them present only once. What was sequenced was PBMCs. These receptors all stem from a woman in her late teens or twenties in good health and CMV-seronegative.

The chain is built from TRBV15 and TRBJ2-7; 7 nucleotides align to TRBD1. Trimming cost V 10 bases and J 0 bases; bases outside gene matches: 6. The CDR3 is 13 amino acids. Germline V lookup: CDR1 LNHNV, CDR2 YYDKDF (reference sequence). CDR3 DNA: TGTGCCATTAGGGACAGTTTCTCCTACGAGCAGTACTTC. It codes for CAIRDSFSYEQYF.

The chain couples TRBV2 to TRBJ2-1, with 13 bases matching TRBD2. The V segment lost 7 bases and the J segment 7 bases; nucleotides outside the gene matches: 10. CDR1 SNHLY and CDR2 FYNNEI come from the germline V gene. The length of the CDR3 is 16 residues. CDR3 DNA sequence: TGTGCCAGCATTAGTTCGGGACTAGCGGGACTAAATGAGCAGTTCTTC. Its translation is CASISSGLAGLNEQFF.

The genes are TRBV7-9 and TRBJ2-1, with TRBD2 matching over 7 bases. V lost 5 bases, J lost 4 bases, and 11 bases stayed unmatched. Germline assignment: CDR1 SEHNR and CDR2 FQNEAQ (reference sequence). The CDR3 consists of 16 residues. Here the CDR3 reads CASSRRTSGEYNEQFF. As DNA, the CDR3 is TGTGCCAGCAGCCGCAGGACTAGTGGGGAGTACAATGAGCAGTTCTTC.

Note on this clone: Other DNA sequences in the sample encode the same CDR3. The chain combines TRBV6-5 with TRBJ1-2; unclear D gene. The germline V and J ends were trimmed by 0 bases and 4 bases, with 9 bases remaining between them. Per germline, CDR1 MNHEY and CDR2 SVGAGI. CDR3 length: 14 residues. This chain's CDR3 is CASSYSGGSYGYTF. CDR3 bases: TGTGCCAGCAGTTACTCGGGAGGCAGCTATGGCTACACCTTC.

The CDR3: CASRAERGPYNEQFF. The CDR3 DNA follows: TGTGCCAGCAGAGCCGAGCGGGGGCCTTACAATGAGCAGTTCTTC. V gene TRBV6-1 combines with J gene TRBJ2-1, with 8 bases fitting TRBD2. With 6 bases clipped from V and 4 bases from J, the junction kept 8 bases outside the gene matches. This CDR3 comprises 15 residues. CDR1 and CDR2 from the germline V gene are MNHNS and SASEGT.

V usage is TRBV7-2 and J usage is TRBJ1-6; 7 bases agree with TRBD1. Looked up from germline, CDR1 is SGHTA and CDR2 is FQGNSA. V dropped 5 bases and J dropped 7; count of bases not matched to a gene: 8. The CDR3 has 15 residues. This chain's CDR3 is CASSQTGRKNSPLHF. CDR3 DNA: TGTGCCAGCAGCCAGACAGGGAGGAAGAATTCACCCCTCCACTTT. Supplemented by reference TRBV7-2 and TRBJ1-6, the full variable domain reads GAGVSQSPSNKVTEKGKDVELRCDPISGHTALYWYRQSLGQGLEFLIYFQGNSAPDKSGLPSDRFSAERTGGSVSTLTIQRTQQEDSAVYLCASSQTGRKNSPLHFGNGTRLTVT.

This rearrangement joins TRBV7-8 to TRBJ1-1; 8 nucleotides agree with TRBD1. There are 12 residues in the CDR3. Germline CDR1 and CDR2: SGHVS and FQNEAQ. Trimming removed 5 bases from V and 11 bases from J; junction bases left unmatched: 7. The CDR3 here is CASSRLTGAAFF. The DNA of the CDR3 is TGTGCCAGCAGCCGATTGACAGGGGCGGCTTTCTTT. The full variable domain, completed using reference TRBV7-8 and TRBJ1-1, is GAGVSQSPRYKVAKRGQDVALRCDPISGHVSLFWYQQALGQGPEFLTYFQNEAQLDKSGLPSDRFFAERPEGSVSTLKIQRTQQEDSAVYLCASSRLTGAAFFGQGTRLTVV.

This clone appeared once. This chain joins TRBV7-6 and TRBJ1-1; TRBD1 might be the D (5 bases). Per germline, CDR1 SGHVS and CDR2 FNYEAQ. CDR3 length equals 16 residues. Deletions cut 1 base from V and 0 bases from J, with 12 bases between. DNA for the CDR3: TGTGCCAGCAGCTTAGGGTCACCACAGGTGAACACTGAAGCTTTCTTT. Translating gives CASSLGSPQVNTEAFF.

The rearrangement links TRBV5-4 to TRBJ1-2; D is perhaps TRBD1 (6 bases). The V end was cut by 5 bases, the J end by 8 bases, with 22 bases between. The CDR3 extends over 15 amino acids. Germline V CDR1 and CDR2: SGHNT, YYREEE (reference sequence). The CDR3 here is CASSLRGSGGYGYTF. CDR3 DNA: TGTGCCAGCAGTCTACGGGGGTCGGGGGGCTACGGCTACACCTTC.

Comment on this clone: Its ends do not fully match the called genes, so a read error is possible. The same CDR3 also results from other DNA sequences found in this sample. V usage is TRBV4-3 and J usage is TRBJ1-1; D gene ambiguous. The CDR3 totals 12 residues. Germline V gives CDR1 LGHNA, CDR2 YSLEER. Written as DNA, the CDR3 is TGCGCCAGTAGCCAAGTCGGCACTGAAGCTTTCTTT. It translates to CASSQVGTEAFF.

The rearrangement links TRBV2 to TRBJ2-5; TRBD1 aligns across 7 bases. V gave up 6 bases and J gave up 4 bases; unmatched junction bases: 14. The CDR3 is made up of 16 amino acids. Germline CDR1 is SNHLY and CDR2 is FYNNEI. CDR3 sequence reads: CASSVTGAVARETQYF. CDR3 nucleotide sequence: TGTGCCAGCAGCGTAACAGGGGCAGTAGCGAGAGAGACCCAGTACTTC.

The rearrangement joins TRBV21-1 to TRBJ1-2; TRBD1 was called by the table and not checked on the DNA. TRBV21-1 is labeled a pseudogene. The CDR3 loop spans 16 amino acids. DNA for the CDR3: TGTGCCAGCAGCAATGGGTCCGACAGTTGGTGTGATGGCTACACCTTC. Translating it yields CASSNGSDSWCDGYTF.

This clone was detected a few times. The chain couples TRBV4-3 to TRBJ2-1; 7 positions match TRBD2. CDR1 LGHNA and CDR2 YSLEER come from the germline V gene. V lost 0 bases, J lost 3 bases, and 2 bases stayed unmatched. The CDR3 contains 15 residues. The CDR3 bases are TGCGCCAGCAGCCAAGACAGCGGGAACTACAATGAGCAGTTCTTC. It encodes CASSQDSGNYNEQFF.

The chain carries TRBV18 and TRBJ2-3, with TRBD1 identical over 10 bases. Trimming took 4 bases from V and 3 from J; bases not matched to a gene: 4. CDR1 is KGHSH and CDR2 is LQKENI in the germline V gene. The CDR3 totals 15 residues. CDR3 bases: TGTGCCAGCTCACAAGACAGGGGGCTTACAGATACGCAGTATTTT. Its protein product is CASSQDRGLTDTQYF.

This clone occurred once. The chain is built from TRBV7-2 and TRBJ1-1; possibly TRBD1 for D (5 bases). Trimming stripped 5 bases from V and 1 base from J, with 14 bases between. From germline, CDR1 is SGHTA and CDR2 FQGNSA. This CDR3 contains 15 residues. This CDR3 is CASSLTGTQNTEAFF. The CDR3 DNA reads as TGTGCCAGCAGCCTAACCGGGACTCAGAACACTGAAGCTTTCTTT.